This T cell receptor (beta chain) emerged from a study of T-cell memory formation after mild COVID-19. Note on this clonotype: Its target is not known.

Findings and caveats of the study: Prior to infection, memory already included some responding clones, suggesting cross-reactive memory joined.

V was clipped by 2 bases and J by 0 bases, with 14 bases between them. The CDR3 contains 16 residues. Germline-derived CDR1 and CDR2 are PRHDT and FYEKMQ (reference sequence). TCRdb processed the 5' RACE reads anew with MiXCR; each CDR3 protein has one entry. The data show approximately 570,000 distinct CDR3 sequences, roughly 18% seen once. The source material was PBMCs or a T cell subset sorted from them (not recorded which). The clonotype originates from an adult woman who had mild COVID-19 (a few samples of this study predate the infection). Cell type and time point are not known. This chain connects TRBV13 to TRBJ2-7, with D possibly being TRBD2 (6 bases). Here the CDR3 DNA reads TGTGCCAGCAGCTTACGCGGGACGACCCCCTCCTACGAGCAGTACTTC. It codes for CASSLRGTTPSYEQYF.